Listed below are T cell receptor beta chains from one sample, sequenced in a study of T cells in narcolepsy. Libraries were prepared by immunoSEQ multiplex PCR; TCRdb keeps only in-frame clonotypes and omits some of them. The repertoire holds around 35,000 clones, 90% seen once, with more than 0.95% in the top ten. The sample comprised CD45RA- memory CD4+ T cells from PBMCs. The receptors were gathered from a human donor with narcolepsy. Each CDR3 is given with its conserved first and last residue. A D gene is named only where the DNA matches it firmly. The size entry is marked missing in some rows and otherwise reads once, few, many or a size class.

J: TRBJ1-4
D: -
size: -
V: TRBV5-6
CDR3: CASSTLTRGWGNEKLFF
DNA: TGTGCCAGCAGCACCCTAACCAGGGGTTGGGGTAATGAAAAACTGTTTTTT

J: TRBJ2-6
D: -
size: -
V: TRBV29-1
CDR3: CSVEGRPGPGTGANVLTF
DNA: TGCAGCGTTGAAGGGAGACCGGGTCCTGGAACCGGGGCCAACGTCCTGACTTTC

J: TRBJ2-5
D: TRBD2
size: -
V: TRBV11-2
CDR3: CASSLGASGRAEETQYF
DNA: TGTGCCAGCAGCTTAGGGGCTAGCGGGAGGGCGGAGGAGACCCAGTACTTC

J: TRBJ1-5
D: -
size: -
V: TRBV5-6
CDR3: CASSFGGQRGPQHF
DNA: TGTGCCAGCAGCTTCGGTGGGCAGAGAGGGCCCCAGCATTTT

J: TRBJ1-5
D: -
size: -
V: TRBV5-5
CDR3: CASSEDASNQPQHF
DNA: TGTGCCAGCAGCGAGGACGCTAGCAATCAGCCCCAGCATTTT

J: TRBJ1-1
D: -
size: -
V: TRBV19
CDR3: CASTGTMGTEAFF
DNA: TGTGCCAGTACAGGGACAATGGGGACTGAAGCTTTCTTT

J: TRBJ1-3
D: -
size: -
V: TRBV6-5
CDR3: CASSFTRGSGNTIYF
DNA: TGTGCCAGCAGTTTCACAAGGGGCTCTGGAAACACCATATATTTT

J: TRBJ2-7
D: TRBD1
size: -
V: TRBV27
CDR3: CASSPPLGQGLYEQYF
DNA: TGTGCCAGCAGCCCCCCGTTGGGACAGGGGCTTTACGAGCAGTACTTC

J: TRBJ2-5
D: -
size: -
V: TRBV4-2
CDR3: CASSQVRGETQYF
DNA: TGTGCCAGCAGCCAAGTCCGGGGGGAGACCCAGTACTTC

J: TRBJ2-7
D: -
size: -
V: TRBV18
CDR3: CASSPRSGSDEQYF
DNA: TGTGCCAGCTCACCAAGGTCGGGGTCCGACGAGCAGTACTTC

J: TRBJ2-3
D: -
size: -
V: TRBV11-2
CDR3: CASSSSTDTQYF
DNA: TGTGCCAGCAGCTCTAGCACAGATACGCAGTATTTT

J: TRBJ1-6
D: -
size: -
V: TRBV5-8
CDR3: CASSYSQSSPLHF
DNA: TGTGCCAGCAGCTACAGTCAGTCGTCACCCCTCCACTTT

J: TRBJ1-2
D: -
size: -
V: TRBV4-2
CDR3: CASSQNTGLYGYTF
DNA: TGTGCCAGCAGCCAAAATACAGGGCTCTATGGCTACACCTTC

J: TRBJ2-2
D: -
size: -
V: TRBV28
CDR3: CASNPRMTGELFF
DNA: TGTGCCAGCAACCCACGGATGACCGGGGAGCTGTTTTTT

J: TRBJ2-7
D: -
size: -
V: TRBV19
CDR3: CASSIGEYYEQYF
DNA: TGTGCCAGTAGTATAGGGGAGTACTACGAGCAGTACTTC

J: TRBJ1-2
D: -
size: -
V: TRBV18
CDR3: CASSMDSESGYTF
DNA: TGTGCCAGCTCTATGGACTCCGAGTCGGGCTACACCTTC

J: TRBJ2-1
D: TRBD1
size: -
V: TRBV6-1
CDR3: CASSQDRGYNEQFF
DNA: TGTGCCAGCAGTCAGGACAGGGGCTACAATGAGCAGTTCTTC

J: TRBJ2-1
D: -
size: -
V: TRBV5-1
CDR3: CASSLEPGYYNEQFF
DNA: TGCGCCAGCAGCTTGGAGCCAGGATACTACAATGAGCAGTTCTTC

J: TRBJ2-7
D: -
size: -
V: TRBV5-1
CDR3: CASSWGGASKNEQYF
DNA: TGCGCCAGCAGCTGGGGTGGGGCCTCAAAGAACGAGCAGTACTTC

J: TRBJ2-5
D: -
size: -
V: TRBV6-1
CDR3: CASTIDFPVETQYF
DNA: TGTGCCAGTACCATAGACTTCCCCGTAGAGACCCAGTACTTC

J: TRBJ2-2
D: -
size: -
V: TRBV21-1
CDR3: CASSKDGVRLGSDTGELFF
DNA: TGTGCCAGCAGCAAAGACGGGGTACGACTAGGTAGCGACACCGGGGAGCTGTTTTTT

J: TRBJ1-1
D: TRBD1
size: -
V: TRBV6-5
CDR3: CASSTTGGEAFF
DNA: TGTGCCAGCAGTACAACAGGGGGCGAGGCTTTCTTT

J: TRBJ1-1
D: -
size: few
V: TRBV4-1
CDR3: CASSQVGGLGTEAFF
DNA: TGCGCCAGCAGCCAAGTGGGGGGGTTGGGCACTGAAGCTTTCTTT

J: TRBJ2-7
D: -
size: -
V: TRBV28
CDR3: CASNAVSYEQYF
DNA: TGTGCCAGCAATGCGGTTTCCTACGAGCAGTACTTC

J: TRBJ2-1
D: TRBD1
size: -
V: TRBV11-3
CDR3: CASSLGGTGVYNEQFF
DNA: TGTGCCAGCAGCTTAGGCGGGACAGGGGTATACAATGAGCAGTTCTTC

J: TRBJ1-1
D: -
size: few
V: TRBV7-8
CDR3: CASSSRERNTEAFF
DNA: TGTGCCAGCAGCTCCAGGGAGAGGAACACTGAAGCTTTCTTT

J: TRBJ1-3
D: -
size: -
V: TRBV28
CDR3: CASIRGAQGNTIYF
DNA: TGTGCCAGCATCCGGGGGGCGCAAGGAAACACCATATATTTT

J: TRBJ2-1
D: TRBD2
size: -
V: TRBV6-5
CDR3: CAGGSYNEQFF
DNA: TGTGCGGGGGGGTCCTACAATGAGCAGTTCTTC

J: TRBJ2-3
D: -
size: -
V: TRBV27
CDR3: CASSFKSLITDTQYF
DNA: TGTGCCAGCAGTTTCAAAAGTTTGATCACAGATACGCAGTATTTT

J: TRBJ1-1
D: TRBD1
size: -
V: TRBV5-8
CDR3: CASSLGDRAEAFF
DNA: TGTGCCAGCAGCTTGGGGGACAGGGCGGAAGCTTTCTTT

J: TRBJ1-4
D: -
size: -
V: TRBV10-2
CDR3: CASQGASVNEKLFF
DNA: TGCGCCAGCCAGGGTGCAAGTGTAAATGAAAAACTGTTTTTT

J: TRBJ2-1
D: -
size: -
V: TRBV18
CDR3: CASSPNPWNEQFF
DNA: TGTGCCAGCTCACCAAACCCCTGGAATGAGCAGTTCTTC

J: TRBJ2-2
D: TRBD2
size: -
V: TRBV9
CDR3: CASSVEETSGGDTGELFF
DNA: TGTGCCAGCAGCGTAGAGGAGACTAGCGGGGGGGACACCGGGGAGCTGTTTTTT

J: TRBJ2-7
D: -
size: -
V: TRBV5-1
CDR3: CASSGEYEQYF
DNA: TGCGCCAGCAGTGGGGAATACGAGCAGTACTTC

J: TRBJ2-7
D: -
size: -
V: TRBV28
CDR3: CASSLYIALAISYEQYF
DNA: TGTGCCAGCAGTTTATATATAGCCCTAGCAATCTCCTACGAGCAGTACTTC

J: TRBJ2-1
D: -
size: -
V: TRBV27
CDR3: CASTGRTLWFF
DNA: TGTGCCAGCACGGGCAGGACGCTGTGGTTCTTC

J: TRBJ2-3
D: TRBD2
size: -
V: TRBV5-1
CDR3: CASSLPSGKDTQYF
DNA: TGCGCCAGCAGCTTACCTAGCGGGAAGGATACGCAGTATTTT